These 16 T cell receptor beta chains share one sample of origin, sequenced in a study of beta chain features in type 1 diabetes. No antigens are known for them. The study reverse transcribed the entire isolated RNA, so it sequenced expressed TCRB transcripts. The assay was immunoSEQ multiplex PCR, and TCRdb's table has in-frame clones only and misses some. The table includes roughly 340,000 clones, roughly 12% detected once. The study's findings and limits: Significant though moderate, a shortening of TCRB CDR3s appeared in all four CD4+ subsets of Type 1 diabetes patients.

Sequencing was carried out using naive CD4+ T cells from blood. These TCRs come from a woman in her late teens or twenties with type 1 diabetes.

A few counts support this clone. The V and J genes are TRBV5-1 and TRBJ1-1, with D unresolved. The CDR3 covers 13 residues. V shed 3 bases and J shed 9 bases, with 15 bases lying between them. Germline CDR1 is SGHRS and CDR2 is YFSETQ. Here the CDR3 DNA reads TGCGCCAGCAGCTCGGAGTTATGGCAGAAAGCTTTCTTT. Protein product: CASSSELWQKAFF.

The CDR3 sequence: CASSAAEEWREQYF. CDR3 coding DNA: TGTGCCAGCAGCGCGGCGGAGGAGTGGAGGGAGCAGTACTTC. The chain has TRBV9 and TRBJ2-7, with a tentative D call TRBD2 (5 bases). The V gene's germline CDR1 is SGDLS and CDR2 YYNGEE. Deletions cut 3 bases from V and 7 bases from J, with 17 bases between. The length of the CDR3 is 14 residues.

J is TRBJ2-7 and V is TRBV11-3, with a weak D call TRBD1 (8 bases). The CDR3 is 17 residues long. Germline V CDR1 and CDR2: SGHNT, YENEEA. V shed 0 bases and J shed 2 bases, with 17 bases lying between them. In nucleotides, the CDR3 is TGTGCCAGCAGCTTAGATCTCGGGGGGACAGGCGCCTACGAGCAGTACTTC. This translates into CASSLDLGGTGAYEQYF. The full variable domain, its missing parts supplied by reference TRBV11-3 and TRBJ2-7, is EAGVVQSPRYKIIEKKQPVAFWCNPISGHNTLYWYLQNLGQGPELLIRYENEEAVDDSQLPKDRFSAERLKGVDSTLKIQPAELGDSAVYLCASSLDLGGTGAYEQYFGPGTRLTVT.

The V gene is TRBV19, the J gene TRBJ2-5; a possible D gene is TRBD2 (6 bases). The CDR3 is made up of 13 amino acids. CDR1 is LNHDA, CDR2 SQIVND, per germline (reference sequence). With 10 bases removed from V and 2 bases from J, the gap between germline ends came to 14 bases. CDR3 amino acids: CATGLGGQETQYF. The CDR3 bases are TGTGCCACCGGCCTCGGAGGGCAAGAGACCCAGTACTTC.

J is TRBJ2-7 and V is TRBV7-2, with TRBD1 matching over 7 bases. V gave up 1 base and J gave up 2 bases; unmatched junction bases: 5. CDR3 length equals 15 residues. Per the germline V gene, CDR1 is SGHTA and CDR2 is FQGNSA. The CDR3 sequence is CASSLVRGQAYEQYF. CDR3 bases: TGTGCCAGCAGCTTAGTCCGAGGACAGGCCTACGAGCAGTACTTC.

The chain combines TRBV11-3 with TRBJ2-1, with 7 bases identical to TRBD2. From germline, CDR1 is SGHNT and CDR2 YENEEA. The CDR3 has 15 amino acids. The ends lost 0 bases at V and 4 bases at J; junction bases unmatched: 3. CDR3 sequence (DNA): TGTGCCAGCAGCTTAGAGGGGCGGGGGTACAATGAGCAGTTCTTC. Its protein is CASSLEGRGYNEQFF.

The V and J genes are TRBV18 and TRBJ1-1; 8 bases line up with TRBD1. This CDR3 region has 15 residues. V lost 3 bases to trimming and J lost 3 bases; unmatched junction nucleotides: 6. Germline CDR1 and CDR2: KGHSH and LQKENI. The CDR3 is CASSPQGASDTEAFF. The DNA for the CDR3 is TGTGCCAGCTCACCTCAGGGGGCGTCTGACACTGAAGCTTTCTTT.

The CDR3 region is CASSMIDRRTGYTF. The CDR3, as DNA: TGTGCCAGTAGTATGATCGACAGGCGCACGGGCTACACCTTC. The rearrangement joins TRBV19 to TRBJ1-2, with D perhaps TRBD1 (6 bases). The ends were cut back, 3 bases at V and 8 bases at J, with 16 bases in the middle. The CDR3 consists of 14 residues. The V gene's germline CDR1 is LNHDA and CDR2 SQIVND (reference sequence).

In regard to this clone: The junction differs from germline at one of its ends, possibly a read error. The chain joins TRBV13 to TRBJ1-2; TRBD1 aligns across 7 bases. CDR3 size: 14 residues. In germline, CDR1 is PRHDT, CDR2 FYEKMQ (reference sequence). CDR3 in amino acids: CASSLGGPNYGYTF. The CDR3 DNA follows: TGTGCCAGCAGCCTAGGGGGCCCTAACTATGGCTACACCTTC. Together with reference TRBV13 and TRBJ1-2, the CDR3 gives the full variable domain: AAGVIQSPRHLIKEKRETATLKCYPIPRHDTVYWYQQGPGQDPQFLISFYEKMQSDKGSIPDRFSAQQFSDYHSELNMSSLELGDSALYFCASSLGGPNYGYTFGSGTRLTVV.

As concerns this clone: Other DNA sequences in the sample encode the same CDR3. This chain connects TRBV7-2 to TRBJ2-5, with 7 bases that match TRBD2. The V and J ends lost 5 bases and 8 bases, in that order; junction bases with no gene match: 11. Germline lookup yields CDR1 SGHTA and CDR2 FQGNSA. The CDR3 covers 14 residues. In nucleotides, the CDR3 is TGTGCCAGCAGCGGCCAGTCAGGGAGGGAAACCCAGTACTTC. This encodes CASSGQSGRETQYF.

This sequence joins TRBV29-1 and TRBJ1-2; perhaps TRBD1 as D (5 bases). Trimming took 3 bases from V and 6 from J, leaving 11 bases between them. CDR1 SQVTM and CDR2 ANQGSEA come from the germline V gene. CDR3 length equals 12 residues. The CDR3 sequence is CSVDREVDGYTF. The DNA for the CDR3 is TGCAGCGTTGACAGGGAAGTGGATGGCTACACCTTC. Combining the CDR3 with reference TRBV29-1 and TRBJ1-2 gives the whole variable domain SAVISQKPSRDICQRGTSLTIQCQVDSQVTMMFWYRQQPGQSLTLIATANQGSEATYESGFVIDKFPISRPNLTFSTLTVSNMSPEDSSIYLCSVDREVDGYTFGSGTRLTVV.

The chain couples TRBV27 to TRBJ2-7, with 9 bases fitting TRBD1. The CDR3 is 14 residues long. Germline V gene sequence: CDR1 MNHEY, CDR2 SMNVEV (reference sequence). Trimming took 7 bases from V and 1 from J; bases not matched to a gene: 5. CDR3 protein: CASTSGTGSYEQYF. The CDR3 coding sequence is TGTGCCAGCACCTCCGGGACAGGGTCCTACGAGCAGTACTTC.

This clone was seen more than once but under ten times. This chain joins TRBV19 and TRBJ2-7, with TRBD1 matching over 7 bases. Trimming removed 2 bases from V and 3 bases from J; junction bases left unmatched: 10. Germline assignment: CDR1 LNHDA and CDR2 SQIVND (reference sequence). CDR3 length: 16 residues. CDR3 sequence (DNA): TGTGCCAGTAGTATAACCACAGGGGCTGGGGACTACGAGCAGTACTTC. Its protein product is CASSITTGAGDYEQYF.

This clone is a singleton in its sample. The rearrangement joins TRBV28 to TRBJ2-1; no definite D call. Germline V CDR1 and CDR2: MDHEN, SYDVKM. The CDR3 is 11 residues long. Trimming removed 3 bases from V and 8 bases from J, with 5 bases in between. The CDR3 loop reads CASSLEYEQFF. The CDR3 region has the DNA TGTGCCAGCAGTTTGGAGTATGAGCAGTTCTTC.

The chain combines TRBV6-5 with TRBJ1-1, with D possibly being TRBD1 (6 bases). This CDR3 has 14 amino acids. The germline gives CDR1 MNHEY, CDR2 SVGAGI. With 2 bases removed from V and 8 bases from J, the gap between germline ends came to 15 bases. The CDR3 nucleotides read TGTGCCAGCAGTTACCGCGATAACAGGGCGGAAGCTTTCTTT. This encodes CASSYRDNRAEAFF.

The chain couples TRBV28 to TRBJ2-5; perhaps TRBD1 as D (6 bases). This CDR3 contains 14 residues. Germline V gene data show CDR1 as MDHEN and CDR2 as SYDVKM. Trimming shortened V by 5 bases and J by 1 base, and 11 bases separated the two germline ends. CDR3: CASSPQGLQETQYF. DNA of the CDR3: TGTGCCAGCAGTCCACAGGGCCTCCAAGAGACCCAGTACTTC.